A single sample is the source of the 18 T cell receptor beta chains below, sequenced in a study of blood T cell repertoires in COVID-19. The method was immunoSEQ multiplex PCR; TCRdb's version includes in-frame clones alone and lacks a portion of them. Among hundreds of thousands of clones listed, over 70% were seen once. The sequenced sample was peripheral blood. These receptors originate from a man aged 35-49 years with acute or convalescent COVID-19.

The rearrangement joins TRBV4-2 to TRBJ1-1; D is possibly TRBD1 (5 bases). The CDR3 totals 13 residues. V was clipped by 5 bases and J by 5 bases, with 12 bases between them. Germline CDR1 is LGHNA and CDR2 is YNFKEQ. CDR3 bases: TGTGCCAGCAGCTTCCGGCGGGGGACTGAAGCTTTCTTT. It encodes CASSFRRGTEAFF.

The genes are TRBV10-1 and TRBJ1-3; D uncertain. V was pared by 6 bases and J by 8 bases, with 17 bases between. CDR3 length: 14 amino acids. Germline CDR1 and CDR2: WNHNN and SYGVQD (reference sequence). CDR3: CASRTECLEDTIYF. CDR3 DNA: TGCGCCAGCAGGACTGAGTGTTTGGAGGACACCATATATTTT.

The chain employs TRBV7-2 and TRBJ1-5; the D gene is possibly TRBD1 (6 bases). The CDR3 is 15 residues long. V was trimmed by 4 bases and J by 6 bases, leaving 16 bases between them. The germline V gene encodes CDR1 SGHTA and CDR2 FQGNSA. CDR3 nucleotides: TGTGCCAGCAGCTACCAAACAGGGCCCGCTCAGCCCCAGCATTTT. Encoded protein: CASSYQTGPAQPQHF.

This chain connects TRBV24-1 to TRBJ2-3; 7 bases match TRBD1. This CDR3 comprises 15 residues. Unmatched junction bases numbered 3, after V lost 2 bases and J lost 2 bases. In germline, CDR1 is KGHDR, CDR2 SFDVKD. CDR3: CATSDSGTDTDTQYF. CDR3 DNA sequence: TGTGCCACCAGTGATTCCGGGACAGACACAGATACGCAGTATTTT.

The chain uses TRBV10-2 and TRBJ1-1; perhaps TRBD1 as D (5 bases). V shed 5 bases and J shed 2 bases, with 9 bases lying between them. There are 13 residues in the CDR3. Germline CDR1 is WSHSY and CDR2 is SAAADI. CDR3 nucleotide sequence: TGCGCCAGCAGTTCACAGGTTAACACTGAAGCTTTCTTT. This encodes CASSSQVNTEAFF.

This clone was seen only a few times. This chain connects TRBV19 to TRBJ2-2; 7 bases are a match to TRBD1. V trimming: 7 bases; J trimming: 3 bases; junction bases outside the gene matches: 8. Germline V gene lookup returns CDR1 LNHDA and CDR2 SQIVND (reference sequence). This CDR3 is 15 amino acids long. The CDR3 loop reads CASTPDRLYTGELFF. The CDR3 DNA reads as TGTGCCAGTACCCCGGACAGGCTATACACCGGGGAGCTGTTTTTT.

The genes are TRBV2 and TRBJ2-2, with 10 bases that match TRBD2. V was pared by 2 bases and J by 3 bases, with 9 bases of the junction left unmatched. This CDR3 has 18 amino acids. Per the germline V gene, CDR1 is SNHLY and CDR2 is FYNNEI. In DNA, the CDR3 is TGTGCCAGCAGTGAATGGGGAGCGGGAGGGCCGGACACCGGGGAGCTGTTTTTT. Translating it yields CASSEWGAGGPDTGELFF.

This rearrangement joins TRBV6-2 or TRBV6-3 to TRBJ2-1; weak D call: TRBD1 (6 bases). CDR1 is MNHEY and CDR2 is SVGEGT in the germline V gene. This CDR3 has 13 amino acids. V lost 6 bases, J lost 9 bases, and 15 bases lay in between. The CDR3 DNA sequence: TGTGCCAGCAGCCGACCTGGGGGCGGTGAGCAGTTCTTC. This translates into CASSRPGGGEQFF.

This chain connects TRBV6-2 or TRBV6-3 to TRBJ2-7; 9 bases line up with TRBD2. The CDR3 contains 15 residues. The V segment lost 5 bases and the J segment 0 bases; nucleotides outside the gene matches: 5. Germline CDR1 MNHEY, CDR2 SVGEGT. The CDR3 protein is CASSQPTSGSYEQYF. CDR3 nucleotides: TGTGCCAGCAGTCAGCCGACTAGCGGCTCCTACGAGCAGTACTTC.

The chain employs TRBV12-3 or TRBV12-4 and TRBJ1-1; 10 nucleotides line up with TRBD1. Trimming cost V 6 bases and J 5 bases; bases outside gene matches: 3. CDR3 length equals 13 residues. Here the CDR3 DNA reads TGTGCCAGCAGGACGGACAGGGGGACTGAAGCTTTCTTT. It is translated as CASRTDRGTEAFF.

The rearrangement joins TRBV2 to TRBJ2-3, with a possible D match to TRBD2 (5 bases). V lost 5 bases and J 0 bases, leaving 9 bases between the germline ends. This CDR3 region has 14 residues. Germline CDR1 is SNHLY and CDR2 is FYNNEI. The CDR3 sequence: CASSIRLSTDTQYF. The CDR3 DNA sequence: TGTGCCAGCAGTATTAGACTAAGCACAGATACGCAGTATTTT.

For the CDR3, the DNA is TGTGCCAGCAGCCAAGATCTTCAAGGGGACAGGCCCCAGCATTTT. It yields the protein CASSQDLQGDRPQHF. J is TRBJ1-5 and V is TRBV3-1 (or the pseudogene TRBV3-2); 7 bases are shared with TRBD1. The V gene's germline CDR1 is LGHDT and CDR2 YNNKEL (reference sequence). The CDR3 sequence is 15 residues long. The junction had 8 bases not matched to a gene; V was cut back by 0 bases and J by 9 bases.

This clone was seen more than once but under ten times. A read error may produce the germline difference seen at one junction end. The chain joins TRBV19 to TRBJ1-5; possibly TRBD1 for D (6 bases). The CDR3 contains 13 residues. CDR1 is LNHDA, CDR2 SQIVND, per germline (reference sequence). The chain's CDR3 is CASSIRDNRPQHF. The CDR3 DNA reads as TGTGCCAGTAGTATCCGGGACAATCGGCCCCAGCATTTT.

About this clone: The identical CDR3 is also encoded by other nucleotide sequences in the sample. V and J are TRBV6-2 or TRBV6-3 and TRBJ2-1; D may be TRBD2 (7 bases). The V end lost 1 base, the J end lost 2 bases, and 9 bases lay between the germline ends. The CDR3 is 15 residues long. Germline V gives CDR1 MNHEY, CDR2 SVGEGT. In nucleotides, the CDR3 is TGTGCCAGCAGTTACTTAGGGGGGGCCTACAATGAGCAGTTCTTC. Translating gives CASSYLGGAYNEQFF.

V gene TRBV5-4 combines with J gene TRBJ2-1, with 9 bases lining up with TRBD2. Per germline, CDR1 SGHNT and CDR2 YYREEE (reference sequence). CDR3 size: 15 residues. V shed 5 bases and J 8 bases; nucleotides not matched to a gene: 11. CDR3 residues: CASSSQREDFHEQFF. The CDR3 DNA sequence: TGTGCCAGCAGTTCACAGCGGGAGGACTTCCATGAGCAGTTCTTC.

V is TRBV3-1 (or the pseudogene TRBV3-2) and J is TRBJ2-5; TRBD2 matches at 9 bases. Germline lookup yields CDR1 LGHDT and CDR2 YNNKEL (reference sequence). CDR3 length equals 16 residues. The J segment lost 4 bases and the V segment lost 0 bases, leaving 6 bases of the junction unmatched. CDR3 nucleotides: TGTGCCAGCAGCCAAGATGAGGCGGGAGGGGGAGAGACCCAGTACTTC. Translated: CASSQDEAGGGETQYF.

This sequence joins TRBV21-1 and TRBJ1-4; the table assigns TRBD1, which was not confirmed against the DNA. TRBV21-1 corresponds to a pseudogene. This CDR3 has 14 residues. The DNA of the CDR3 is TGTGCCAGCATTTACAAGATTTTGATTGAAAAACTGTTTTTT. This gives the protein CASIYKILIEKLFF.

The chain uses TRBV7-2 and TRBJ2-6; 9 nucleotides line up with TRBD1. CDR3 size: 17 residues. J lost 2 bases, V lost 8 bases, and 10 bases had no gene match. From germline, CDR1 is SGHTA and CDR2 FQGNSA. The CDR3 DNA follows: TGTGCCAGCTACTCGGGGACAGGGATTACTGGGGCCAACGTCCTGACTTTC. This gives the protein CASYSGTGITGANVLTF.